Below are 15 T cell receptor beta chains sequenced from a single sample in a study of blood T cell repertoires in COVID-19. Produced via immunoSEQ multiplex PCR; TCRdb's table is partial and in-frame only. The sample contains 250,000 or so clones, approximately 84% of which appear only once. The specimen sequenced was PBMCs or T cells enriched from blood (not recorded which). These receptors all come from a woman aged 50 to 60 who had been exposed to COVID-19.

This chain connects TRBV24-1 to TRBJ2-1; 9 bases are shared with TRBD2. This CDR3 spans 18 amino acids. CDR1 and CDR2 from the germline V gene are KGHDR and SFDVKD. V shed 12 bases and J 8 bases; nucleotides not matched to a gene: 25. For the CDR3, the DNA is TGTGCCCCGCGATCGGCGGGGGCGGGGCGGGGGGGCCCCCATGAGCAGTTCTTC. Amino acids: CAPRSAGAGRGGPHEQFF.

The chain couples TRBV25-1 to TRBJ2-5, with 11 bases aligning to TRBD2. CDR1 is MGHDK, CDR2 SYGVNS, per germline. CDR3 length equals 16 residues. Losses at the gene ends were 1 base for V and 4 bases for J; bases not matched to a gene: 5. For the CDR3, the DNA is TGTGCCAGCAGTGAATGGGCCCTAGCGGGGGGAGAGACCCAGTACTTC. It codes for CASSEWALAGGETQYF.

The rearrangement links TRBV28 to TRBJ1-5, with 11 bases matching TRBD1. Germline V gene sequence: CDR1 MDHEN, CDR2 SYDVKM. This CDR3 has 14 amino acids. After removal of 10 bases from V and 9 bases from J, the junction contained 11 bases not matched to a gene. CDR3 sequence reads: CATRGQGGMRPQHF. The CDR3 DNA sequence: TGTGCCACCCGGGGACAGGGGGGTATGAGGCCCCAGCATTTT. Variable domain in full (rest from reference TRBV28 and TRBJ1-5): DVKVTQSSRYLVKRTGEKVFLECVQDMDHENMFWYRQDPGLGLRLIYFSYDVKMKEKGDIPEGYSVSREKKERFSLILESASTNQTSMYLCATRGQGGMRPQHFGDGTRLSIL.

The V gene is TRBV7-6, the J gene TRBJ1-1, with a possible D match to TRBD1 (6 bases). CDR1 is SGHVS, CDR2 FNYEAQ, per germline. This CDR3 region has 15 residues. The V end lost 6 bases, the J end lost 6 bases, and 20 bases lay between the germline ends. The CDR3 reads CASSNPGGGPAEAFF. CDR3 bases: TGTGCCAGCAGTAACCCCGGGGGGGGGCCCGCTGAAGCTTTCTTT.

This clone was picked up one time. This chain joins TRBV6-4 and TRBJ2-3; 7 nucleotides align to TRBD1. The CDR3 spans 19 residues. The germline V gene has CDR1 MRHNA and CDR2 SNTAGT. V was pared by 2 bases and J by 0 bases, with 14 bases of the junction left unmatched. The CDR3 DNA reads as TGTGCCAGCAGTGACCAGGGCGGTGCAGGACAGGCTAGCACAGATACGCAGTATTTT. As protein: CASSDQGGAGQASTDTQYF.

V is TRBV29-1 and J is TRBJ1-3; TRBD1 is a possible D gene (6 bases). Trimming took 5 bases from V and 2 from J, leaving 10 bases between them. Germline CDR1 SQVTM, CDR2 ANQGSEA. CDR3 size: 13 residues. CDR3 sequence: CSVRTGTGNTIYF. DNA for the CDR3: TGCAGCGTTCGCACAGGGACTGGAAACACCATATATTTT.

The V gene is TRBV10-1, the J gene TRBJ1-3; D gene ambiguous. V was cut by 3 bases and J by 0 bases, with 9 bases left in between. The length of the CDR3 is 15 residues. The V gene's germline CDR1 is WNHNN and CDR2 SYGVQD (reference sequence). The CDR3 DNA sequence: TGCGCCAGCAGTGAATCCAGGTTCTCTGGAAACACCATATATTTT. This sequence encodes CASSESRFSGNTIYF.

J is TRBJ1-1 and V is TRBV27; D remains unclear. This CDR3 comprises 14 residues. Germline V gene lookup returns CDR1 MNHEY and CDR2 SMNVEV (reference sequence). The V end lost 7 bases, the J end lost 8 bases, and 20 bases lay between the germline ends. The CDR3 protein is CASKDGGLVKEAFF. CDR3 nucleotides: TGTGCCAGCAAGGACGGCGGGTTAGTAAAGGAAGCTTTCTTT.

V usage is TRBV19 and J usage is TRBJ1-5; D call uncertain. V gave up 7 bases and J gave up 2 bases, with 9 bases separating them. The CDR3 runs to 13 residues. The germline V gene encodes CDR1 LNHDA and CDR2 SQIVND (reference sequence). The CDR3 DNA is TGTGCCAGTAACACCGCCCGCAATCAGCCCCAGCATTTT. Its translation is CASNTARNQPQHF.

The gene calls are TRBV10-3 and TRBJ1-2; TRBD1 aligns across 12 bases. CDR1 and CDR2 from the germline V gene are ENHRY and SYGVKD. The CDR3 extends over 17 amino acids. V lost 5 bases, J lost 4 bases, and 11 bases stayed unmatched. The CDR3 is CAISSGQGAAASYGYTF. The CDR3 bases are TGTGCCATCAGTTCGGGACAGGGGGCTGCCGCTTCCTATGGCTACACCTTC.

This chain uses TRBV15 with TRBJ1-4, with 10 bases identical to TRBD1. The CDR3 extends over 14 amino acids. With V trimmed by 5 bases and J by 6 bases, 3 bases remained unmatched. Germline CDR1 is LNHNV and CDR2 is YYDKDF (reference sequence). The CDR3 DNA follows: TGTGCCACCAGCTACGGGACAGGGGATGAAAAACTGTTTTTT. This gives the protein CATSYGTGDEKLFF.

In DNA, the CDR3 is TGTGCCAGCAGCTTAAGTCAGAACACTGAAGCTTTCTTT. Translating gives CASSLSQNTEAFF. The chain combines TRBV7-3 with TRBJ1-1; no clear D. Between the trimmed V and J ends, which lost 1 base and 1 base, there was a span of 4 bases. The CDR3 length is 13 residues. Germline-derived CDR1 and CDR2 are SGHTA and FQGTGA.

The V call is TRBV7-9, the J call TRBJ1-1; no clear D gene. The V end was cut by 1 base, the J end by 5 bases, with 8 bases between. The CDR3 covers 13 residues. Germline loops: CDR1 SEHNR, CDR2 FQNEAQ (reference sequence). The CDR3 coding sequence is TGTGCCAGCAGCTTAGGAGGACTTACTGAAGCTTTCTTT. Amino acids: CASSLGGLTEAFF.

The J gene is TRBJ2-2, the V gene TRBV24-1; TRBD2 might be the D (6 bases). V lost 5 bases to trimming and J lost 4 bases, with 16 bases between them. CDR1 is KGHDR and CDR2 is SFDVKD in the germline V gene. The CDR3 is 16 amino acids. This chain's CDR3 is CATSAPGTSSTGELFF. The CDR3 DNA reads as TGTGCCACCAGTGCCCCGGGGACTTCGAGCACCGGGGAGCTGTTTTTT.

The rearrangement links TRBV6-4 to TRBJ2-3; D uncertain. Per germline, CDR1 MRHNA and CDR2 SNTAGT. Trimming stripped 5 bases from V and 1 base from J, with 10 bases between. The CDR3 spans 14 residues. For the CDR3, the DNA is TGTGCCAGCAGTAACGGCGGAGGCACAGATACGCAGTATTTT. Amino acids: CASSNGGGTDTQYF.